This T cell receptor (beta chain) stems from a study of T cells in Graves' hyperthyroidism and ophthalmopathy. The study, taken as a whole, reports: Progression to ophthalmopathy was predicted a median of approximately seven months early. In the blood, most expanded thyroid clonotypes above 0.001 appeared as well.

Researchers took RNA transcripts and amplified the TCR beta CDR3 regions from them. The study used the HTBI primer set for a first-round RT-PCR of the TCR CDR3. Each CDR3 protein gets one entry after TCRdb re-called the multiplex PCR reads with MiXCR. The sample consists of roughly 630,000 distinct CDR3 sequences, about 15% of them appearing once. Unmatched junction bases numbered 10, after V lost 5 bases and J lost 0 bases. This CDR3 comprises 18 residues. Germline V gene sequence: CDR1 MNHEY, CDR2 SMNVEV (reference sequence). This clonotype was counted only a few times. As yet, its antigen is unknown.

The chain employs TRBV27 and TRBJ2-1, with TRBD2 identical over 10 bases. The clonotype was recovered from a woman younger than 45 with Graves' hyperthyroidism. Sequenced material: blood. The CDR3 coding sequence is TGTGCCAGCAGTCCCGAGACTAGCGGGCTCTACTCCTACAATGAGCAGTTCTTC. Its protein is CASSPETSGLYSYNEQFF.